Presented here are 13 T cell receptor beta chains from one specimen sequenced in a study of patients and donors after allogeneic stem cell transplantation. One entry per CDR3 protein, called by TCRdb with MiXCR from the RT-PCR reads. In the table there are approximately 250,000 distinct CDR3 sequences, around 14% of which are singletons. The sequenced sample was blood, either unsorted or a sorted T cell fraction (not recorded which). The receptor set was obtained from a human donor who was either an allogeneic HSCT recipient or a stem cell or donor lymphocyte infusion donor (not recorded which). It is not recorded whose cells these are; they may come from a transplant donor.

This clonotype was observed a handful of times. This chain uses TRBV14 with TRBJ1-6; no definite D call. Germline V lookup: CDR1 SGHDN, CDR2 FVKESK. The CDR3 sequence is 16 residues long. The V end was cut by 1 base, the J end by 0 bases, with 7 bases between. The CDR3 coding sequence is TGTGCCAGCAGCCAAGTTGGGAGCTCCTATAATTCACCCCTCCACTTT. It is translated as CASSQVGSSYNSPLHF.

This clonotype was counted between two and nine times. The CDR3 protein is CASTWDREDGNTIYF. The DNA of the CDR3 is TGTGCCAGCACCTGGGACAGGGAGGACGGAAACACCATATATTTT. V gene TRBV6-1 combines with J gene TRBJ1-3; 9 nucleotides align to TRBD1. Trimming at V came to 7 bases and at J to 4 bases, leaving 8 bases not matched to a gene. The V gene's germline CDR1 is MNHNS and CDR2 SASEGT. The CDR3 extends over 15 amino acids.

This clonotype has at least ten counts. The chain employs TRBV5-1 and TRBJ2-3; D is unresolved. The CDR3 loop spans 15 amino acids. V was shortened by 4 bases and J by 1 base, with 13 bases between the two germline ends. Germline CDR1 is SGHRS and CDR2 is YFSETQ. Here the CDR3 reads CASSLDGAGTDTQYF. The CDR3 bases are TGCGCCAGCAGCCTGGACGGAGCCGGCACAGATACGCAGTATTTT.

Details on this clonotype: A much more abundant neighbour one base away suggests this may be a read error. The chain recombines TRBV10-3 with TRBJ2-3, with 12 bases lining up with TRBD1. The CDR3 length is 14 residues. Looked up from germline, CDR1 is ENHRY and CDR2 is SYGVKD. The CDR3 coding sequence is TGTGCCATCAGTGGGGGACAGGGGGCAGATCCGCAGTATTTT. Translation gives CAISGGQGADPQYF.

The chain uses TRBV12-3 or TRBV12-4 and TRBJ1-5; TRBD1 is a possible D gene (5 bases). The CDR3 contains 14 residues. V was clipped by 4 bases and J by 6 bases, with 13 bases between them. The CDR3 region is CASSSRQFIQPQHF. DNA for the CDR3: TGTGCCAGCAGTTCCCGACAGTTTATTCAGCCCCAGCATTTT.

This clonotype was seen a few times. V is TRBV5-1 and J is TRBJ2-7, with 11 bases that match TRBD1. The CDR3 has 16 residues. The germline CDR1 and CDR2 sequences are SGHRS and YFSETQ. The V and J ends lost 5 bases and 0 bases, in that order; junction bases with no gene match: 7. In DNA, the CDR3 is TGCGCCAGCAGTCCTGGACAGGGGGCAATCTCCTACGAGCAGTACTTC. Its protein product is CASSPGQGAISYEQYF.

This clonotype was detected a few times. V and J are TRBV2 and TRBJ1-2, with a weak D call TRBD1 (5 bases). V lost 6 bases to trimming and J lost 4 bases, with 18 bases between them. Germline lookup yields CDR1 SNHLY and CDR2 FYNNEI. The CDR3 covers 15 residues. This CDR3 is CASSPRGVAFYGYTF. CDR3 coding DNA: TGTGCCAGCAGCCCTAGAGGGGTTGCCTTCTATGGCTACACCTTC.

CDR3 DNA sequence: TGTGCCTGGAGCTACCCGAACCCAACTGGGGCCAACGTCCTGACTTTC. Protein sequence: CAWSYPNPTGANVLTF. The rearrangement uses TRBV30 and TRBJ2-6; D gene uncertain. CDR1 and CDR2 (germline): GTSNPN, SVGIG (reference sequence). V was cut by 3 bases and J by 2 bases, with 14 bases left in between. This CDR3 region has 16 residues.

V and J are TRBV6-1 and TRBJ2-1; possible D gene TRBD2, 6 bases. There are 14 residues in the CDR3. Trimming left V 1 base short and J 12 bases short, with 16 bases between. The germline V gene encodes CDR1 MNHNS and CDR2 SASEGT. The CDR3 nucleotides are TGTGCCAGCAGTGAAGAAGCGGGCCGTTTCGGGCAGTTCTTC. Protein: CASSEEAGRFGQFF.

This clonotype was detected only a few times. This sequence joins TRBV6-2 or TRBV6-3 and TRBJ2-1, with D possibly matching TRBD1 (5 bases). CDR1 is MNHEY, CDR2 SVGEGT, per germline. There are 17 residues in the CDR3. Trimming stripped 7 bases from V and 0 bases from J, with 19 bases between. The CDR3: CASTSRQKSISYNEQFF. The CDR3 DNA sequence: TGTGCCAGCACTTCGAGACAGAAGTCGATCTCCTACAATGAGCAGTTCTTC.

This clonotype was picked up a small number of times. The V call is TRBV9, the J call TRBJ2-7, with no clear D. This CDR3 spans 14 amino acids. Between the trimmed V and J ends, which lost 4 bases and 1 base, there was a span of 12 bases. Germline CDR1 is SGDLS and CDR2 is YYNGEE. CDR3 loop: CASSSDGGSYEQYF. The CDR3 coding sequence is TGTGCCAGCAGCTCCGACGGTGGATCCTACGAGCAGTACTTC.

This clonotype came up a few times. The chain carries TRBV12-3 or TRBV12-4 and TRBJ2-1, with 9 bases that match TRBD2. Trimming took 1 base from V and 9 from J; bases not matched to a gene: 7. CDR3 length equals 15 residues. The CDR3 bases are TGTGCCAGCAGTTTAGGCAATAGCGGGAGAAGTGAGCAGTTCTTC. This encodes CASSLGNSGRSEQFF.

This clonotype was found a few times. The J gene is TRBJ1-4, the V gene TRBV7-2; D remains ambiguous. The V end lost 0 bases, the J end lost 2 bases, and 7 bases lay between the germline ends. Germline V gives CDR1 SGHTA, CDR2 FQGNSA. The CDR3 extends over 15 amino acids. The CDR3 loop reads CASSLAWGTNEKLFF. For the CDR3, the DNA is TGTGCCAGCAGCTTAGCTTGGGGTACTAATGAAAAACTGTTTTTT.